The 15 T cell receptor beta chains given below trace back to one sample, sequenced in a study of T cell repertoires in cytomegalovirus infection. TCRdb independently ran MiXCR on the reads; one entry per CDR3 protein. In the table there are roughly 240,000 distinct CDR3 sequences, 6% to 8% of which are singletons. The sample was PBMCs. Source of these receptors: a human donor in good health (CMV status not recorded). Some clones in this sample may be carry-over from other donors' samples.

This clonotype was picked up many times. This rearrangement joins TRBV4-3 to TRBJ2-5; D remains unclear. Germline CDR1 is LGHNA and CDR2 is YSLEER. The CDR3 has 15 residues. V shed 5 bases and J shed 5 bases, with 18 bases lying between them. The CDR3 DNA sequence: TGCGCCAGCAGCTCAAGAAGGACCGGAGATGAGACCCAGTACTTC. Translating gives CASSSRRTGDETQYF.

This clonotype showed up just a few times. The chain couples TRBV9 to TRBJ2-7; TRBD1 is a possible D gene (5 bases). The germline CDR1 and CDR2 sequences are SGDLS and YYNGEE. The CDR3 sequence is 14 residues long. V was shortened by 1 base and J by 0 bases, with 8 bases between the two germline ends. For the CDR3, the DNA is TGTGCCAGCAGCGTACAGGGCATCTCCTACGAGCAGTACTTC. Protein product: CASSVQGISYEQYF.

This clonotype was picked up a small number of times. The chain couples TRBV20-1 to TRBJ2-3; TRBD2 aligns across 9 bases. The CDR3 runs to 17 residues. The germline gives CDR1 DFQATT, CDR2 SNEGSKA (reference sequence). V gave up 0 bases and J gave up 4 bases; unmatched junction bases: 11. DNA of the CDR3: TGCAGTGCTAGAGATCGATTAGCGGGGGTTCGACCAGATACGCAGTATTTT. This sequence encodes CSARDRLAGVRPDTQYF.

In this sample, this clonotype turned up many times. The CDR3 DNA is TGCAGCGTGTCGACTAGCGGGGGGCCTTCCTACAATGAGCAGTTCTTC. Amino acids: CSVSTSGGPSYNEQFF. This chain uses TRBV29-1 with TRBJ2-1; 13 positions agree with TRBD2. The ends lost 6 bases at V and 1 base at J; junction bases unmatched: 6. The CDR3 runs to 16 residues. From germline, CDR1 is SQVTM and CDR2 ANQGSEA.

Only a few counts were recorded for this clonotype. This chain links TRBV7-2 with TRBJ1-2, with D perhaps matching TRBD1 (5 bases). V shed 5 bases and J shed 5 bases, with 12 bases lying between them. The CDR3 contains 13 residues. Germline V gene data show CDR1 as SGHTA and CDR2 as FQGNSA. The CDR3 sequence: CASSQRQLYGYTF. CDR3 in DNA: TGTGCCAGCAGCCAACGACAGCTATATGGCTACACCTTC.

The chain couples TRBV29-1 to TRBJ1-2; D is unclear. From germline, CDR1 is SQVTM and CDR2 ANQGSEA. The CDR3 contains 10 residues. The germline V and J ends were trimmed by 7 bases and 5 bases, with 8 bases remaining between them. The CDR3 region is CSGFQYGYTF. DNA of the CDR3: TGCAGCGGATTCCAGTATGGCTACACCTTC.

Ten or more counts support this clonotype. As DNA, the CDR3 is TGTGCCAGCAGCATAGGGGACAGGGACGGAGGTACTGAAGCTTTCTTT. Its protein product is CASSIGDRDGGTEAFF. The chain recombines TRBV5-6 with TRBJ1-1, with TRBD1 identical over 9 bases. V gave up 4 bases and J gave up 5 bases; unmatched junction bases: 12. CDR1 is SGHDT, CDR2 YYEEEE, per germline. The CDR3 runs 16 residues.

The table lists this clonotype with many counts. This sequence joins TRBV2 and TRBJ1-6; a weak D match, TRBD1 (5 bases). Germline-derived CDR1 and CDR2 are SNHLY and FYNNEI. V lost 4 bases and J lost 4, with 11 bases in between. This CDR3 spans 15 amino acids. CDR3 amino acids: CASSGRQRYNSPLHF. The DNA for the CDR3 is TGTGCCAGCAGTGGTAGACAGAGATATAATTCACCCCTCCACTTT.

This clonotype was detected many times. The chain uses TRBV2 and TRBJ1-6, with TRBD1 matching over 10 bases. This CDR3 contains 14 residues. Germline V gives CDR1 SNHLY, CDR2 FYNNEI. V trimming: 5 bases; J trimming: 9 bases; junction bases outside the gene matches: 4. The CDR3: CASSRDRGPSPLHF. DNA for the CDR3: TGTGCCAGCAGTCGGGACAGGGGACCTTCACCCCTCCACTTT.

This clonotype was recorded a few times. This chain links TRBV28 with TRBJ1-2; a weak D match, TRBD1 (5 bases). CDR1 is MDHEN and CDR2 is SYDVKM in the germline V gene. The CDR3 has 16 amino acids. V lost 3 bases to trimming and J lost 4 bases, with 18 bases between them. Written as DNA, the CDR3 is TGTGCCAGCAGTTTTCCTAAGAAGTCGGGGACCTATGGCTACACCTTC. It is translated as CASSFPKKSGTYGYTF.

This clonotype was observed many times. This chain joins TRBV29-1 and TRBJ2-2; weak D call: TRBD2 (6 bases). CDR3 size: 14 residues. Germline CDR1 reads SQVTM; CDR2 reads ANQGSEA. V lost 5 bases, J lost 3 bases, and 13 bases lay in between. CDR3 nucleotide sequence: TGCAGCGTTCGGTTTAGCGGTGACACCGGGGAGCTGTTTTTT. It codes for CSVRFSGDTGELFF.

This clonotype was found many times. The chain is built from TRBV12-3 or TRBV12-4 and TRBJ2-5; possible D gene TRBD2, 6 bases. The V and J ends lost 4 bases and 4 bases respectively, with 13 bases between them. The CDR3 consists of 14 residues. The CDR3 nucleotides are TGTGCCAGCAGTTCGGGACGGGGGAGAGAGACCCAGTACTTC. It specifies CASSSGRGRETQYF.

This clonotype showed up many times. This sequence joins TRBV7-2 and TRBJ1-5; D perhaps matches TRBD1 (5 bases). The V end lost 3 bases, the J end lost 4 bases, and 10 bases lay between the germline ends. Germline V gene sequence: CDR1 SGHTA, CDR2 FQGNSA. This CDR3 has 14 residues. CDR3 DNA: TGTGCCAGCAGCTTGTGGGACCAGAATCAGCCCCAGCATTTT. This encodes CASSLWDQNQPQHF.

This clonotype showed up many times. The J gene is TRBJ2-2, the V gene TRBV7-6; 8 positions match TRBD1. Germline CDR1 is SGHVS and CDR2 is FNYEAQ. This CDR3 is 15 amino acids long. V shed 5 bases, J shed 5 bases, and the junction held 7 bases outside the gene matches. CDR3 sequence (DNA): TGTGCCAGCAGCCCATCAAACAGGGGGACCGGGGAGCTGTTTTTT. It specifies CASSPSNRGTGELFF.

In this sample, this clonotype turned up many times. The chain has TRBV4-3 and TRBJ2-7, with a tentative D call TRBD1 (5 bases). Germline CDR1 LGHNA, CDR2 YSLEER. Trimming removed 0 bases from V and 6 bases from J, with 12 bases in between. The CDR3 totals 14 residues. CDR3 bases: TGCGCCAGCAGCCAAGAAAGGGGTCTGGGCGAGCAGTACTTC. Translating gives CASSQERGLGEQYF.